This T cell receptor (beta chain) derives from a study of Graves' ophthalmopathy and Graves' hyperthyroidism. Study-level points and caveats: Most thyroid-expanded clonotypes exceeding 0.001 frequency were also found in blood. Both an approximately 69% sensitivity and a 72.22% specificity characterized the model's predictions of ophthalmopathy progression.

Thyroid ultrasound, orbital computed tomography, TRAb, serum thyroxine and clinical symptoms formed the basis of diagnosis. Points on this clonotype: The antigen is undetermined.

Amplifying from RNA transcripts, the study obtained TCR beta CDR3 regions. The authors performed first-round RT-PCR with HTBI primers and then a second-round multiplex PCR. TCRdb reprocessed the multiplex PCR reads with MiXCR, giving one entry per CDR3 protein. The data contain approximately 540,000 distinct CDR3 sequences, less than 45% of them singletons. Sequences were obtained from peripheral blood or thyroid tissue (not recorded which). This TCR came from an adult man with Graves' hyperthyroidism.

The CDR3 sequence: CASSYLTGNQETQYF. The CDR3 DNA reads TGTGCCAGCAGTTACCTGACAGGGAACCAAGAGACCCAGTACTTC. The chain carries TRBV12-3 or TRBV12-4 and TRBJ2-5, with 7 bases identical to TRBD1. The CDR3 consists of 15 residues. V shed 4 bases, J shed 0 bases, and the junction held 5 bases outside the gene matches.